Presented here are 11 T cell receptor beta chains from one specimen sequenced in a study of cytomegalovirus exposure and HLA in healthy donors. 13 Jbeta primers and 60 Vbeta primers were used for the PCR. Profiled with immunoSEQ multiplex PCR; TCRdb holds only in-frame clones, not every one. The sample yields approximately 140,000 clones, about 84% seen once. The material sequenced was PBMCs. The receptor source for this set is a middle-aged woman in good health and CMV-seropositive.

This chain links TRBV19 with TRBJ1-1; maybe TRBD1 (5 bases). The CDR3 totals 14 residues. Trimming pared 3 bases from V and 10 bases from J, leaving 18 bases between. The germline CDR1 and CDR2 sequences are LNHDA and SQIVND (reference sequence). The CDR3 here is CASSMGTGLFGAFF. CDR3 nucleotide sequence: TGTGCCAGTAGTATGGGGACTGGCCTTTTCGGAGCTTTCTTT.

The sample holds a few counts of this clone. V is TRBV18 and J is TRBJ2-1; possibly TRBD2 for D (5 bases). The germline V gene encodes CDR1 KGHSH and CDR2 LQKENI. The CDR3 has 13 residues. The V end was cut by 3 bases, the J end by 12 bases, with 15 bases between. The CDR3 coding sequence is TGTGCCAGCTCACCGCGAATAATTGCGGGGCAGTTCTTC. This sequence encodes CASSPRIIAGQFF. Combining the CDR3 with reference TRBV18 and TRBJ2-1 gives the whole variable domain NAGVMQNPRHLVRRRGQEARLRCSPMKGHSHVYWYRQLPEEGLKFMVYLQKENIIDESGMPKERFSAEFPKEGPSILRIQQVVRGDSAAYFCASSPRIIAGQFFGPGTRLTVL.

The chain combines TRBV10-3 with TRBJ2-5; 9 bases match TRBD1. The CDR3 totals 16 residues. Germline values: CDR1 ENHRY, CDR2 SYGVKD. Trimming cost V 2 bases and J 4 bases; bases outside gene matches: 8. DNA for the CDR3: TGTGCCATCAGTGAGGCGACAGGGGGAAGGAGAGAGACCCAGTACTTC. It specifies CAISEATGGRRETQYF.

Comment on this clone: The junction shows a germline mismatch at one end, possibly a read error. V usage is TRBV7-9 and J usage is TRBJ1-5, with D possibly being TRBD1 (6 bases). CDR1 is SEHNR, CDR2 FQNEAQ, per germline (reference sequence). This CDR3 is 12 amino acids long. The CDR3 DNA sequence: TGTTCCAGCAGCTTACAGGGAGGGCCCCAGCATTTT. The encoded protein is CSSSLQGGPQHF.

The rearrangement uses TRBV5-4 and TRBJ2-7; 9 nucleotides agree with TRBD1. Germline V gene sequence: CDR1 SGHNT, CDR2 YYREEE (reference sequence). The CDR3 length is 15 residues. After removal of 4 bases from V and 4 bases from J, the junction contained 9 bases not matched to a gene. CDR3 sequence: CASSPGQGRGYEQYF. The CDR3 bases are TGTGCCAGCAGCCCCGGACAGGGGAGAGGGTACGAGCAGTACTTC.

For the CDR3, the DNA is TGTGCCAGCAGTACTCACCTTGGGACTTCGCCGGAAGCTTTCTTT. Translation: CASSTHLGTSPEAFF. The chain recombines TRBV6-6 with TRBJ1-1; D might be TRBD1 (5 bases). Germline V gene sequence: CDR1 MNHNY, CDR2 SVGAGI (reference sequence). V was pared by 5 bases and J by 8 bases, with 21 bases between. The CDR3 is 15 residues long.

This clone was counted ten times or more. The rearrangement uses TRBV5-4 and TRBJ1-3, with D possibly being TRBD1 (6 bases). Trimming stripped 3 bases from V and 4 bases from J, with 14 bases between. Germline V lookup: CDR1 SGHNT, CDR2 YYREEE (reference sequence). This CDR3 has 15 residues. CDR3 amino acids: CASSSTGIEGNTIYF. The CDR3 DNA reads as TGTGCCAGCAGCTCTACAGGGATCGAGGGAAACACCATATATTTT.

V and J are TRBV7-9 and TRBJ2-1; D gene uncertain. Germline lookup yields CDR1 SEHNR and CDR2 FQNEAQ (reference sequence). The CDR3 has 15 residues. V lost 1 base to trimming and J lost 1 base, with 8 bases between them. The CDR3 DNA sequence: TGTGCCAGCAGCTTAGAACCCCTATCCTACAATGAGCAGTTCTTC. Translating it yields CASSLEPLSYNEQFF.

This clone was picked up a small number of times. This rearrangement joins TRBV5-1 to TRBJ1-2; D is ambiguous. V was cut by 0 bases and J by 0 bases, with 6 bases left in between. Germline V gene lookup returns CDR1 SGHRS and CDR2 YFSETQ. CDR3 length equals 14 residues. The chain's CDR3 is CASSLERANYGYTF. In DNA, the CDR3 is TGCGCCAGCAGCTTGGAACGGGCTAACTATGGCTACACCTTC.

The chain uses TRBV7-9 and TRBJ2-7, with D possibly being TRBD2 (6 bases). Trimming stripped 5 bases from V and 4 bases from J, with 15 bases between. The CDR3 length is 14 residues. Germline V gene data show CDR1 as SEHNR and CDR2 as FQNEAQ (reference sequence). CDR3 region: CASSDGGSIYEQYF. CDR3 sequence (DNA): TGTGCCAGCAGCGACGGGGGTTCAATATACGAGCAGTACTTC.

The chain is built from TRBV7-8 and TRBJ2-5; 13 bases align to TRBD2. Germline lookup yields CDR1 SGHVS and CDR2 FQNEAQ. Losses at the gene ends were 5 bases for V and 5 bases for J; bases not matched to a gene: 5. The CDR3 is made up of 15 amino acids. CDR3 DNA: TGTGCCAGCAGCCCGGGACTAGCGGGACGGGAGACCCAGTACTTC. It translates to CASSPGLAGRETQYF. Together with reference TRBV7-8 and TRBJ2-5, the CDR3 gives the full variable domain: GAGVSQSPRYKVAKRGQDVALRCDPISGHVSLFWYQQALGQGPEFLTYFQNEAQLDKSGLPSDRFFAERPEGSVSTLKIQRTQQEDSAVYLCASSPGLAGRETQYFGPGTRLLVL.